This T cell receptor (beta chain) was sequenced for a study of tumour-infiltrating T cells in Burkitt lymphoma. Libraries were prepared by immunoSEQ multiplex PCR; TCRdb keeps only in-frame clonotypes and omits some of them. The data show about 2,200 clones, with more than 65% seen just once and more than 5.5% held by the top ten. The CDR3 runs to 15 residues. CDR1 and CDR2 from the germline V gene are SGHTA and FQGNSA. V lost 1 base, J lost 6 bases, and 5 bases stayed unmatched. The chain joins TRBV7-2 to TRBJ2-2; 7 nucleotides agree with TRBD1. The TCR was taken from a human donor with diffuse large B-cell lymphoma. The sequencing input was tumor tissue. CDR3 residues: CASSLDRGRPGELFF. The CDR3 nucleotides are TGTGCCAGCAGCTTAGATAGGGGGCGTCCCGGGGAGCTGTTTTTT. Filled out from reference TRBV7-2 and TRBJ2-2, the complete variable domain reads GAGVSQSPSNKVTEKGKDVELRCDPISGHTALYWYRQSLGQGLEFLIYFQGNSAPDKSGLPSDRFSAERTGGSVSTLTIQRTQQEDSAVYLCASSLDRGRPGELFFGEGSRLTVL.